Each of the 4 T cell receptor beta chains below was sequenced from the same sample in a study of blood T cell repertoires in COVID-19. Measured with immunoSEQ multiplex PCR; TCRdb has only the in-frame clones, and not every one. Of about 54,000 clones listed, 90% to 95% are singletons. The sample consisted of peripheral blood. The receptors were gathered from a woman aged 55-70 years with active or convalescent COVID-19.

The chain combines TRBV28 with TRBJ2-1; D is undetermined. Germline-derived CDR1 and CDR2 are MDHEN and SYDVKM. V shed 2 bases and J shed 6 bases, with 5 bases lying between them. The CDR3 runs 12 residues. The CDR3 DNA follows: TGTGCCAGCAGTTTACGCAGCAATGAGCAGTTCTTC. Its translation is CASSLRSNEQFF.

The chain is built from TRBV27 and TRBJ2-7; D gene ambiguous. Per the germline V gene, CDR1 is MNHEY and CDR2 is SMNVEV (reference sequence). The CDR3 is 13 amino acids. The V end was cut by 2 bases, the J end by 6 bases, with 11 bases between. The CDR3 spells CASSLGRLREQYF. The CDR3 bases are TGTGCCAGCAGTTTAGGCAGGTTGCGCGAGCAGTACTTC.

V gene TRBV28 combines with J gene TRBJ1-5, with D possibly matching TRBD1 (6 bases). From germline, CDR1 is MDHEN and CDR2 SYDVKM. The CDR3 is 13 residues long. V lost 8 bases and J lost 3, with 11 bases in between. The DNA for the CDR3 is TGTGCCAGCCACAGGGACCTCAATCAGCCCCAGCATTTT. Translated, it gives CASHRDLNQPQHF.

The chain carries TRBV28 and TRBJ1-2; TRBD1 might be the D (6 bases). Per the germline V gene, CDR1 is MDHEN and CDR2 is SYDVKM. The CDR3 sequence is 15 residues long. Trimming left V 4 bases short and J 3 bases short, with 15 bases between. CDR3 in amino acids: CASSSAQGTDYGYTF. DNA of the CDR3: TGTGCCAGCAGTTCGGCACAGGGTACCGACTATGGCTACACCTTC.